Sequencing of this T cell receptor beta chain was carried out in a study of OX40 agonist ivuxolimab in advanced cancers. Study-wide context: Patients were dosed with the agonistic anti-OX40 (CD134) antibody ivuxolimab.

The CDR3 contains 20 residues. The V and J ends lost 2 bases and 0 bases, in that order; junction bases with no gene match: 17. CDR1 and CDR2 from the germline V gene are SGHNT and YENEEA. Using immunoSEQ multiplex PCR, the repertoire was profiled, and TCRdb retains in-frame clones only, with some absent. This table holds roughly 34,000 clones, roughly 89% found once. The sample was CD4+ or CD8+ T cells sorted from blood, taken in a trial of the OX40 agonist ivuxolimab. The sequence was obtained from an adult with an advanced solid tumor such as melanoma, head and neck, liver or kidney cancer. V is TRBV11-3 and J is TRBJ2-3; 7 bases align to TRBD2. The CDR3 protein is CASSLSIIFGGSGSTDTQYF. The CDR3 nucleotides read TGTGCCAGCAGCTTATCGATAATTTTTGGCGGGAGCGGGAGCACAGATACGCAGTATTTT.